Each of the 9 T cell receptor beta chains below was sequenced from the same sample in a study of cytomegalovirus exposure and HLA in healthy donors. Vbeta (60) and Jbeta (13) primers were used in the PCR. The assay was immunoSEQ multiplex PCR, and TCRdb's table has in-frame clones only and misses some. The table shows some 120,000 clones, with 55% to 75% occurring only once. Sequencing was done on a sample of PBMCs. All receptors derive from a young man in good health and CMV-seronegative.

The chain links TRBV29-1 to TRBJ1-6, with 7 bases fitting TRBD1. Germline lookup yields CDR1 SQVTM and CDR2 ANQGSEA. This CDR3 region has 14 residues. The junction had 11 bases not matched to a gene; V was cut back by 6 bases and J by 9 bases. The DNA for the CDR3 is TGCAGCGTCGAAAGGGACAGTGGATCTTCACCCCTCCACTTT. Translation: CSVERDSGSSPLHF. The entire variable domain, with the rest obtained from reference TRBV29-1 and TRBJ1-6, is as follows: SAVISQKPSRDICQRGTSLTIQCQVDSQVTMMFWYRQQPGQSLTLIATANQGSEATYESGFVIDKFPISRPNLTFSTLTVSNMSPEDSSIYLCSVERDSGSSPLHFGNGTRLTVT.

This chain connects TRBV30 to TRBJ1-6, with D unclear. Deletions cut 0 bases from V and 0 bases from J, with 18 bases between. This CDR3 has 19 amino acids. Germline V lookup: CDR1 GTSNPN, CDR2 SVGIG (reference sequence). CDR3: CAWSVSALTRSSYNSPLHF. In DNA form, the CDR3 reads TGTGCCTGGAGTGTTTCGGCACTCACCCGGAGCTCCTATAATTCACCCCTCCACTTT.

The chain joins TRBV27 to TRBJ2-5; possible D gene TRBD2, 6 bases. Trimming took 11 bases from V and 5 from J, leaving 24 bases between them. The CDR3 contains 15 residues. From germline, CDR1 is MNHEY and CDR2 SMNVEV (reference sequence). The CDR3 nucleotides read TGTGCCTCCAATAGGGCGGGGCCCTCTAGGGAGACCCAGTACTTC. Its translation: CASNRAGPSRETQYF.

V is TRBV11-3 and J is TRBJ2-3; D perhaps matches TRBD1 (5 bases). V gave up 5 bases and J gave up 6 bases, with 12 bases separating them. This CDR3 has 13 residues. Germline V gene sequence: CDR1 SGHNT, CDR2 YENEEA. The CDR3 DNA is TGTGCCAGCAGCCTAGGGCAGGGCGATACGCAGTATTTT. Its translation is CASSLGQGDTQYF. The full variable domain, with the rest looked up from reference TRBV11-3 and TRBJ2-3, is EAGVVQSPRYKIIEKKQPVAFWCNPISGHNTLYWYLQNLGQGPELLIRYENEEAVDDSQLPKDRFSAERLKGVDSTLKIQPAELGDSAVYLCASSLGQGDTQYFGPGTRLTVL.

The V gene is TRBV2, the J gene TRBJ2-3, with D possibly being TRBD1 (6 bases). This CDR3 is 14 amino acids long. V was cut by 6 bases and J by 2 bases, with 12 bases left in between. Germline V gives CDR1 SNHLY, CDR2 FYNNEI. The CDR3 here is CASSQQGLTDTQYF. In DNA, the CDR3 is TGTGCCAGCAGCCAACAGGGCCTCACAGATACGCAGTATTTT.

This clone was found once. The chain employs TRBV30 and TRBJ2-3; TRBD2 matches at 9 bases. V gave up 0 bases and J gave up 5 bases; unmatched junction bases: 9. This CDR3 has 16 amino acids. Looked up from germline, CDR1 is GTSNPN and CDR2 is SVGIG (reference sequence). The DNA of the CDR3 is TGTGCCTGGAGTGTACTGGGCGGGGGGGCCGAAGATACGCAGTATTTT. It codes for CAWSVLGGGAEDTQYF.

V and J are TRBV5-1 and TRBJ1-2; 9 bases map to TRBD1. The CDR3 spans 14 residues. The germline CDR1 and CDR2 sequences are SGHRS and YFSETQ. V shed 6 bases and J 8 bases; nucleotides not matched to a gene: 11. The CDR3 DNA is TGCGCCAGCACCGCGAGGGGACAGGGCGGGGGCTACACCTTC. This translates into CASTARGQGGGYTF.

This chain uses TRBV7-3 with TRBJ1-1, with 9 bases identical to TRBD1. Germline loops: CDR1 SGHTA, CDR2 FQGTGA. The CDR3 runs 22 residues. V lost 4 bases, J lost 5 bases, and 29 bases stayed unmatched. CDR3 coding DNA: TGTGCCAGCAGCTCCCATAAGATCGAAGATGACCGGGACAGGGTAGGGGGGACTGAAGCTTTCTTT. Residues: CASSSHKIEDDRDRVGGTEAFF.

This clone has more than one count but fewer than ten. The chain uses TRBV4-1 and TRBJ1-3; possibly TRBD1 for D (6 bases). With 0 bases removed from V and 1 base from J, the gap between germline ends came to 16 bases. CDR1 and CDR2 from the germline V gene are MGHRA and YSYEKL. The CDR3 runs to 18 residues. The CDR3 region is CASSQESTGVSSGNTIYF. The CDR3, as DNA: TGCGCCAGCAGCCAAGAATCGACAGGTGTATCATCTGGAAACACCATATATTTT.